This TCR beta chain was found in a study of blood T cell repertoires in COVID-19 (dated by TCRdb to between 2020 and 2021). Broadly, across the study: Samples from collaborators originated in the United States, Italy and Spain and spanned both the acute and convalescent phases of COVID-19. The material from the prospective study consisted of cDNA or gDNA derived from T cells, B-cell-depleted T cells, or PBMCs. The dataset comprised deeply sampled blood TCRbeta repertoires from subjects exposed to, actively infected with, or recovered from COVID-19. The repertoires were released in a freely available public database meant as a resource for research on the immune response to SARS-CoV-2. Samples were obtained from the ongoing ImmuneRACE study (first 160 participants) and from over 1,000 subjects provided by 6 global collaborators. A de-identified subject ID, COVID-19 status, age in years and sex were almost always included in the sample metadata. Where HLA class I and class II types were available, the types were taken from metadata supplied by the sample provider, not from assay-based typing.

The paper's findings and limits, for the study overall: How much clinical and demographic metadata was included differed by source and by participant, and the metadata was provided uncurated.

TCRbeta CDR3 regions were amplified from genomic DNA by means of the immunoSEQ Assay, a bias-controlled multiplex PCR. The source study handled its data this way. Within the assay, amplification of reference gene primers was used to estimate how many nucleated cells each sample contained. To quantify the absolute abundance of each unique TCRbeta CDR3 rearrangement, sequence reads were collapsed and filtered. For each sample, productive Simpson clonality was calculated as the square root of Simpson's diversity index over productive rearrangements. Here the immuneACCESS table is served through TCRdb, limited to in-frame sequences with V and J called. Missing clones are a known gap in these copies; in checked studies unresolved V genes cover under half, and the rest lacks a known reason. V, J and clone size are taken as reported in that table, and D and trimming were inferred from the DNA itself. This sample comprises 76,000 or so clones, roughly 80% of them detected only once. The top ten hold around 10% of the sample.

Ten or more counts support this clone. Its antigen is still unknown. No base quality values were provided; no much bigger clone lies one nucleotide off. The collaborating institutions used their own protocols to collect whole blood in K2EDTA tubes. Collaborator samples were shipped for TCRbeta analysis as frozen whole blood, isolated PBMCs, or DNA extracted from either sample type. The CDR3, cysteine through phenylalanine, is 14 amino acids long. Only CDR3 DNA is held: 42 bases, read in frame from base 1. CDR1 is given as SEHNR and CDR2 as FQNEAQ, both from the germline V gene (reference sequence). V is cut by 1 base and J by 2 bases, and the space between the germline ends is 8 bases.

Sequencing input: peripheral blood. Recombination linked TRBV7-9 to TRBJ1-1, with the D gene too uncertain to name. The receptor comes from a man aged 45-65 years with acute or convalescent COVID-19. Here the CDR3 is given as CASSLGAENTEAFF. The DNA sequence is TGTGCCAGCAGCTTAGGGGCTGAAAACACTGAAGCTTTCTTT.